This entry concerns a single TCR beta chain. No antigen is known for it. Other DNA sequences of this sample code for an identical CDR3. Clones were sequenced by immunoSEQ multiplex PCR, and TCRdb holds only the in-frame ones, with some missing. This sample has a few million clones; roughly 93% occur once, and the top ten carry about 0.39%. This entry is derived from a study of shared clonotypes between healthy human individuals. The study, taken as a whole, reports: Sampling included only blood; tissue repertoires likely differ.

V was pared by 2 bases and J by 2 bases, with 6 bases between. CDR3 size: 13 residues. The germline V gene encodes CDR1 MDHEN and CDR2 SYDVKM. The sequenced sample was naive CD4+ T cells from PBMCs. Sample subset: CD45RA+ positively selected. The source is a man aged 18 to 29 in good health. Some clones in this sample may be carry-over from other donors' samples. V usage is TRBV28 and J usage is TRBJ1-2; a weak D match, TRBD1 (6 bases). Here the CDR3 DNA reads TGTGCCAGCAGTTTAACAGGGAACTATGGCTACACCTTC. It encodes CASSLTGNYGYTF.